A selection of T cell receptor beta chains follows, all from one sample in a study of a mutant IDH1 vaccine in newly diagnosed glioma. These receptors have no known antigen. Libraries were prepared by immunoSEQ multiplex PCR; TCRdb keeps only in-frame clonotypes and omits some of them. The sample contains around 84,000 clones, 80% to 90% of which appear only once. Material: PBMCs, obtained from a glioma patient whose treatment included an IDH1 peptide vaccine. These receptors originate from a man aged 35 to 55 with glioma. Both conserved end residues are part of each CDR3. A D gene is named only where the DNA matches it firmly. Size is stated for part of the rows, as once, few or many counts, or as a class when the clone is expanded.

j_gene,len,d_gene,abundance,v_gene,CDR3nt,CDR3aa
TRBJ2-7,13,.,.,TRBV6-5,TGTGCCAGCAGTTACACTGAAACCTACGAGCAGTACTTC,CASSYTETYEQYF
TRBJ2-3,12,.,.,TRBV28,TGTGCCAGCACCAAGGGCACAGATACGCAGTATTTT,CASTKGTDTQYF
TRBJ1-5,13,.,few,TRBV10-1,TGCGCCAGCAGTGAGGGGGCATGGCAGCCCCAGCATTTT,CASSEGAWQPQHF
TRBJ2-7,14,TRBD1,.,TRBV5-4,TGTGCCAGCAGCCTGGGACAGGATTCCTACGAGCAGTACTTC,CASSLGQDSYEQYF
TRBJ1-1,13,TRBD1,.,TRBV6-5,TGTGCCAGCAGCCTAACAGGGGCAGGTGAAGCTTTCTTT,CASSLTGAGEAFF
TRBJ1-5,14,.,once,TRBV18,TGTGCCAGCTCACCAGGGTCTAGCAATCAGCCCCAGCATTTT,CASSPGSSNQPQHF
TRBJ2-7,15,TRBD1,many,TRBV5-1,TGCGCCAGCAGCTGGTCCGGGACAGGGTCAGACGAGCAGTACTTC,CASSWSGTGSDEQYF
TRBJ2-7,14,.,.,TRBV18,TGTGCCAGCTCCGACCTCCACAGGGTGGGCGAGCAGTACTTC,CASSDLHRVGEQYF
TRBJ2-6,15,.,.,TRBV5-5,TGTGCCAGCAGCTTGAGGTCTTCTGGGGCCAACGTCCTGACTTTC,CASSLRSSGANVLTF
TRBJ2-1,16,TRBD2,.,TRBV4-3,TGCGCCAGCAGCCAAGAAGGAACTAGCGCCTACAATGAGCAGTTCTTC,CASSQEGTSAYNEQFF
TRBJ2-7,17,.,.,TRBV2,TGTGCCAGCAGTGAATCGGGGGGCTTATCTCGTTTCAACGAGCAGTACTTC,CASSESGGLSRFNEQYF
TRBJ2-1,16,.,.,TRBV4-1,TGCGCCAGCAGCCAAGGACATTCGAGCTCCTACAATGAGCAGTTCTTC,CASSQGHSSSYNEQFF
TRBJ2-1,22,TRBD2,once,TRBV4-3,TGCGCCAGCAGCCAAGGGCGTGGGTGGGGGACTAGCGGGAGGGCCAGGGCCAATGAGCAGTTCTTC,CASSQGRGWGTSGRARANEQFF
TRBJ2-1,15,.,.,TRBV13,TGTGCCAGCAGCTTAAATTTTGGTAGCGAGAATGAGCAGTTCTTC,CASSLNFGSENEQFF
TRBJ2-4,15,.,.,TRBV6-5,TGTGCCAGCAGTAGCCGGACCGTAGCCAAAAACATTCAGTACTTC,CASSSRTVAKNIQYF
TRBJ2-7,14,TRBD2,.,TRBV6-5,TGTGCCAGCAGACTAGCGGGTACCTCCTACGAGCAGTACTTC,CASRLAGTSYEQYF
TRBJ2-7,13,.,.,TRBV7-6,TGTGCCAGCAGCTTGCCCCCTAGCTACGAGCAGTACTTC,CASSLPPSYEQYF
TRBJ1-1,17,.,.,TRBV11-2,TGTGCCAGCAGCTTATGGTCCGGGGCGGTCTTGAGGACTGAAGCTTTCTTT,CASSLWSGAVLRTEAFF
TRBJ1-1,16,.,few,TRBV18,TGTGCCAGCTCACCTCTGTTTAAGGGAGAGGGCACTGAAGCTTTCTTT,CASSPLFKGEGTEAFF
TRBJ2-3,13,.,.,TRBV29-1,TGCAGCGTTGACAGGGATCGCACAGATACGCAGTATTTT,CSVDRDRTDTQYF
TRBJ2-7,13,TRBD1,once,TRBV9,TGTGCCAGCAGCGCGGGACAGGGGGACGAGCAGTACTTC,CASSAGQGDEQYF
TRBJ1-2,16,.,.,TRBV23-1,TGCGCCAGCAGTCAAATTTGTAACGGGAGAGGCTATGGCTACACCTTC,CASSQICNGRGYGYTF
TRBJ1-1,13,.,few,TRBV30,TGTGCCTGGGACAGGAACCAGAACACTGAAGCTTTCTTT,CAWDRNQNTEAFF
TRBJ1-4,18,.,.,TRBV11-1,TGTGCCAGCAGCCTTGGACTTTTAAGGGGACCAACTAATGAAAAACTGTTTTTT,CASSLGLLRGPTNEKLFF
TRBJ1-4,14,TRBD1,.,TRBV30,TGTGCCTGGAGTCCCGGGACAGGGACGAAAAAACTGTTTTTT,CAWSPGTGTKKLFF
TRBJ2-5,15,.,.,TRBV6-7,TGTGCCAGCAGTCGGGACACCTTGGCGGAGGAGACCCAGTACTTC,CASSRDTLAEETQYF
TRBJ2-7,14,.,.,TRBV19,TGTGCCAGTAGTCCTTCAAGGAGCTCCTACGAGCAGTACTTC,CASSPSRSSYEQYF
TRBJ2-3,12,.,.,TRBV7-2,TGTGCCAGCAGCTCAACCACAGATACGCAGTATTTT,CASSSTTDTQYF
TRBJ1-4,14,.,.,TRBV6-1,TGTGCCAGCAGTGAATGGGGGAGAAATGAAAAACTGTTTTTT,CASSEWGRNEKLFF
TRBJ1-4,14,.,few,TRBV11-2,TGTGCCAGCAGCGTAAACCGGCATAATGAAAAACTGTTTTTT,CASSVNRHNEKLFF
TRBJ1-4,14,.,few,TRBV5-1,TGCGCCAGCAGCCCTCGGACGGAGGGTGAAAAACTGTTTTTT,CASSPRTEGEKLFF
TRBJ2-5,13,.,.,TRBV11-3,TGTGCCAGCAGCCAGGGAACGAGAGAGACCCAGTACTTC,CASSQGTRETQYF
TRBJ1-2,12,.,.,TRBV25-1,TGTGCCAGCAGTGTATCATCGTATGGCTACACCTTC,CASSVSSYGYTF
TRBJ1-1,16,.,.,TRBV4-3,TGCGCCAGCAGCGGACACCCCGGGAGGACCCGAGCTGAAGCTTTCTTT,CASSGHPGRTRAEAFF
TRBJ2-1,14,.,.,TRBV4-3,TGCGCCAGCAGCCAAGGTGGTAGTTTCAATGAGCAGTTCTTC,CASSQGGSFNEQFF
TRBJ2-1,13,.,.,TRBV9,TGTGCCAGCAGCGTAGGGTCCGGTATGGAGCAGTTCTTC,CASSVGSGMEQFF
TRBJ2-5,17,TRBD2,.,TRBV5-1,TGCGCCAGCAGCTTGAGGACTAGCGGGAGGGCCGGAGAGACCCAGTACTTC,CASSLRTSGRAGETQYF
TRBJ1-1,11,.,.,TRBV6-5,TGTGCCAGCACGGGGAACACTGAAGCTTTCTTT,CASTGNTEAFF
TRBJ2-7,14,TRBD2,once,TRBV19,TGTGCCAGTAGTAAAAATAGCGGGGACAACGAGCAGTACTTC,CASSKNSGDNEQYF
TRBJ2-7,16,TRBD2,.,TRBV13,TGTGCCAGCAGCCCTGGACTAGCGGGTCTATCCTACGAGCAGTACTTC,CASSPGLAGLSYEQYF